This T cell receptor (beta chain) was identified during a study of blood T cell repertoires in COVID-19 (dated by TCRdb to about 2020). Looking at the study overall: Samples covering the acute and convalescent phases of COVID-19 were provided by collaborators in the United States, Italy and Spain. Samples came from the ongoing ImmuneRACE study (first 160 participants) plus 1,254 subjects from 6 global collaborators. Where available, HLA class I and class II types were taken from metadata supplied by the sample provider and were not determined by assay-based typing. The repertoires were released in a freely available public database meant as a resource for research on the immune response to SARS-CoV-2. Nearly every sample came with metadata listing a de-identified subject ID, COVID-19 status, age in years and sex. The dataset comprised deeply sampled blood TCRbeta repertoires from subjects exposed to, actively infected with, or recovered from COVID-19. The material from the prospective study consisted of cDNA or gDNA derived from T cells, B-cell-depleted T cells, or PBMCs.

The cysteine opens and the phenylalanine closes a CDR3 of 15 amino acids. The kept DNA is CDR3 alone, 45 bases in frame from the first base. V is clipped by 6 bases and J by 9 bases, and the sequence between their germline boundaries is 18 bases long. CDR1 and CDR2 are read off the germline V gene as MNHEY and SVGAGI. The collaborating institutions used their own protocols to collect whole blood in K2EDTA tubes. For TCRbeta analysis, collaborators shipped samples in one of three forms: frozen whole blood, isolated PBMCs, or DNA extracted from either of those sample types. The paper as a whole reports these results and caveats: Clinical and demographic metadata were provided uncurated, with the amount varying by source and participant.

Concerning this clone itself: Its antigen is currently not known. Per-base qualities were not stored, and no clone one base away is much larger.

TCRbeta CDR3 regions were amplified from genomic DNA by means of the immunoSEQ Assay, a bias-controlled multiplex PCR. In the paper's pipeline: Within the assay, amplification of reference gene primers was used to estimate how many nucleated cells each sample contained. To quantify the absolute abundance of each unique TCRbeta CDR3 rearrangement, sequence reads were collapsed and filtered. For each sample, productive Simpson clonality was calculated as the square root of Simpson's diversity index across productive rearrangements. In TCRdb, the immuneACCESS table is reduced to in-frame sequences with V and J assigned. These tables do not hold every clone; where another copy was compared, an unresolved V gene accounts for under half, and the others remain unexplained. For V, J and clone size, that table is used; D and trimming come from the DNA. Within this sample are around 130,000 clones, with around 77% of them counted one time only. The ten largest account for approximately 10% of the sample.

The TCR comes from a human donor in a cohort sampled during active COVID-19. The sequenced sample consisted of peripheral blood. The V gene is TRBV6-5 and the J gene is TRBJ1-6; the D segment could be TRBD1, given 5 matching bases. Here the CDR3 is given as CASSPGPGLASPLHF. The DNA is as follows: TGTGCCAGCAGCCCAGGGCCAGGGTTGGCTTCACCCCTCCACTTT.